The rows below give T cell receptor beta chains drawn from one sample of a study of blood T cell repertoires in COVID-19. Using immunoSEQ multiplex PCR, the repertoire was profiled, and TCRdb retains in-frame clones only, with some absent. The sample holds over 50,000 clones, roughly three quarters seen once. The sample consisted of peripheral blood. These receptor sequences come from a human donor with active or convalescent COVID-19. The donor label of this sample is uncertain. Each CDR3 is given with its conserved first and last residue. D genes are given only for firm matches. A clone size is listed for some rows: how often the clone was seen (once, few, many), or a class if it is expanded.

TRBJ2-7,TRBD2,few,TRBV6-7,CASSYPWLAGVSRYEQYF,TGTGCCAGCAGTTATCCCTGGCTAGCGGGAGTCTCGCGGTACGAGCAGTACTTC
TRBJ1-2,NA,NA,TRBV5-1,CASSLDRRFYGYTF,TGCGCCAGCAGCTTGGACAGGCGGTTTTATGGCTACACCTTC
TRBJ2-7,NA,few,TRBV29-1,CSVGGRSTYEQYF,TGCAGCGTTGGAGGGAGGTCAACCTACGAGCAGTACTTC
TRBJ1-3,TRBD1,once,TRBV7-7,CASSLVWVAATRGPGNTIYF,TGTGCTAGCAGCTTAGTTTGGGTAGCTGCGACGAGGGGGCCTGGAAACACCATATATTTT
TRBJ2-4,NA,NA,TRBV23-1,CASSRYRESKNIQYF,TGCGCCAGCAGTCGGTACAGGGAGTCCAAAAACATTCAGTACTTC
TRBJ2-3,TRBD2,NA,TRBV6-2/TRBV6-3,CASSYAGLAAADTQYF,TGTGCCAGCAGTTACGCGGGACTAGCGGCAGCTGATACGCAGTATTTT
TRBJ2-7,NA,NA,TRBV27,CASSLNRDSGYWQYF,TGTGCCAGCAGTCTTAACCGGGACTCCGGTTACTGGCAGTACTTC
TRBJ2-4,NA,NA,TRBV7-9,CASSPETVKNIQYF,TGTGCCAGCAGCCCCGAGACAGTTAAAAACATTCAGTACTTC
TRBJ2-7,TRBD2,few,TRBV7-2,CASSSIAGGLREQYF,TGTGCCAGCAGCTCGATAGCGGGAGGGTTGAGGGAGCAGTACTTC
TRBJ1-1,NA,NA,TRBV2,CASSGLNEAFF,TGTGCCAGCAGTGGTTTAAATGAAGCTTTCTTT
TRBJ2-2,TRBD2,NA,TRBV5-6,CASSLPGGGGTGELFF,TGTGCCAGCAGCTTGCCCGGGGGGGGCGGCACCGGGGAGCTGTTTTTT
TRBJ2-2,NA,NA,TRBV7-7,CASSSETGNTGELFF,TGTGCTAGCAGTTCTGAGACAGGGAACACCGGGGAGCTGTTTTTT
TRBJ1-1,NA,NA,TRBV14,CASSQQEDTEAFF,TGTGCCAGCAGCCAACAGGAGGACACTGAAGCTTTCTTT
TRBJ2-4,TRBD1,NA,TRBV29-1,CSVEEGQGKNIQYF,TGCAGCGTTGAGGAGGGACAGGGTAAAAACATTCAGTACTTC
TRBJ2-5,TRBD1,NA,TRBV5-4,CASSSGTDQETQYF,TGTGCCAGCAGCTCAGGGACAGATCAAGAGACCCAGTACTTC
TRBJ2-7,NA,NA,TRBV30,CAWSDHSSYEQYF,TGTGCCTGGAGTGACCACAGTTCCTACGAGCAGTACTTC
TRBJ2-3,NA,NA,TRBV27,CATAGLDTQYF,TGTGCCACCGCGGGGTTGGATACGCAGTATTTT
TRBJ2-1,TRBD1,NA,TRBV6-2/TRBV6-3,CASSYRQGAYNEQFF,TGTGCCAGCAGTTACCGACAGGGGGCTTACAATGAGCAGTTCTTC
TRBJ2-2,TRBD2,NA,TRBV7-8,CASSQEGLAGEVAGELFF,TGTGCCAGCAGCCAAGAAGGACTAGCGGGAGAGGTCGCCGGGGAGCTGTTTTTT
TRBJ2-2,NA,few,TRBV6-6,CASSYPSLAVTGELFF,TGTGCCAGCAGTTACCCGAGTTTAGCGGTCACCGGGGAGCTGTTTTTT
TRBJ2-2,TRBD1,NA,TRBV6-5,CASSAGTGATGELFF,TGTGCCAGCAGCGCCGGGACAGGGGCCACCGGGGAGCTGTTTTTT
TRBJ2-7,NA,NA,TRBV5-4,CASSFPTSSYEQYF,TGTGCCAGCAGCTTCCCGACAAGTTCCTACGAGCAGTACTTC
TRBJ2-2,NA,NA,TRBV9,CASSVDPIVTDVGELFF,TGTGCCAGCAGCGTAGACCCGATAGTAACAGATGTCGGGGAGCTGTTTTTT
TRBJ1-2,TRBD1,NA,TRBV18,CASSPDRDYGYTF,TGTGCCAGCTCTCCTGACAGGGACTATGGCTACACCTTC
TRBJ2-7,TRBD1,NA,TRBV7-3,CASSLLPGQDYEQYF,TGTGCCAGCAGCTTGCTTCCCGGACAGGACTACGAGCAGTACTTC
TRBJ1-1,TRBD1,NA,TRBV6-5,CASSPTGDNTEAFF,TGTGCCAGCAGCCCGACAGGGGATAACACTGAAGCTTTCTTT
TRBJ1-3,NA,NA,TRBV3-1/TRBV3-2,CASSRRQSSGNTIYF,TGTGCCAGCAGTCGACGACAGTCCTCTGGAAACACCATATATTTT
TRBJ2-3,TRBD2,NA,TRBV5-1,CASRSLSGMGDTQYF,TGCGCCAGCAGGAGCTTGAGCGGGATGGGAGATACGCAGTATTTT
TRBJ2-2,TRBD2,NA,TRBV10-1,CASSAGFFGRRDGELFF,TGCGCCAGCAGTGCTGGTTTTTTCGGGAGGCGAGACGGGGAGCTGTTTTTT
TRBJ1-2,TRBD1,NA,TRBV4-3,CASSSLPGGQGHDGYTF,TGCGCCAGCAGTTCTCTCCCTGGGGGACAGGGCCATGATGGCTACACCTTC
TRBJ2-7,NA,NA,TRBV29-1,CSVERGDSGEQYF,TGCAGCGTTGAACGGGGAGACTCGGGCGAGCAGTACTTC
TRBJ1-1,NA,NA,TRBV30,CAWSGAVTEAFF,TGTGCCTGGAGTGGGGCAGTCACTGAAGCTTTCTTT
TRBJ1-5,NA,NA,TRBV2,CASSFLSVGDNQPQHF,TGTGCCAGCAGTTTCCTGTCAGTTGGAGACAATCAGCCCCAGCATTTT
TRBJ1-5,TRBD1,NA,TRBV18,CASSQGQGPPWPQHF,TGTGCCAGCTCGCAAGGACAGGGGCCACCTTGGCCCCAGCATTTT
TRBJ2-5,TRBD1,NA,TRBV19,CASSQTGAAETQYF,TGTGCCAGTAGCCAGACAGGGGCGGCAGAGACCCAGTACTTC
TRBJ2-1,TRBD2,NA,TRBV11-3,CASSLSSGRPVSNHEQFF,TGTGCCAGCAGCTTGAGTAGCGGGAGGCCGGTCAGTAACCATGAGCAGTTCTTC
TRBJ2-5,TRBD1,NA,TRBV6-2/TRBV6-3,CASSRTGGETQYF,TGTGCCAGCAGTCGCACAGGGGGGGAGACCCAGTACTTC
TRBJ2-7,TRBD2,NA,TRBV7-2,CASSPRLASYEQYF,TGTGCCAGCAGCCCACGACTAGCTTCCTACGAGCAGTACTTC
TRBJ1-3,NA,once,TRBV15,CATSRGQGPGGNTIYF,TGTGCCACCAGCAGAGGTCAAGGGCCGGGGGGAAACACCATATATTTT
TRBJ1-4,TRBD1,NA,TRBV7-9,CASSRSRGLREKLFF,TGTGCCAGCAGTCGTTCGAGGGGGCTTCGGGAAAAACTGTTTTTT
TRBJ1-4,NA,few,TRBV29-1,CSVLQSPEKLFF,TGCAGCGTTTTGCAGTCTCCTGAAAAACTGTTTTTT
TRBJ1-2,TRBD1,few,TRBV27,CASSQGTTGNYGYTF,TGTGCCAGCAGCCAAGGCACGACAGGGAACTATGGCTACACCTTC
TRBJ1-2,NA,few,TRBV4-1,CASSQETGEIYGYTF,TGCGCCAGCAGCCAAGAAACGGGGGAGATCTATGGCTACACCTTC
TRBJ1-4,NA,few,TRBV7-9,CASSLGHVNEKLFF,TGTGCCAGCAGCTTAGGACACGTTAATGAAAAACTGTTTTTT
TRBJ2-5,TRBD2,NA,TRBV9,CASSVGTSGSETQYF,TGTGCCAGCAGCGTAGGGACTAGCGGGTCGGAGACCCAGTACTTC
TRBJ2-4,NA,NA,TRBV19,CASSEGKNIQYF,TGTGCCAGTAGTGAGGGAAAAAACATTCAGTACTTC
TRBJ2-7,NA,few,TRBV5-4,CASSLELVGEQYF,TGTGCCAGCAGCTTGGAGCTAGTCGGCGAGCAGTACTTC
TRBJ2-7,NA,NA,TRBV7-2,CASSLVAGRTYEQYF,TGTGCCAGCAGCTTAGTTGCGGGAAGAACCTACGAGCAGTACTTC
TRBJ2-3,NA,NA,TRBV7-3,CASSLGGASSVTDTQYF,TGTGCCAGCAGCTTAGGGGGGGCGTCGAGCGTCACAGATACGCAGTATTTT
TRBJ2-1,NA,once,TRBV6-2/TRBV6-3,CASSYSLRGNEQFF,TGTGCCAGCAGTTACAGTTTAAGGGGCAATGAGCAGTTCTTC
TRBJ1-2,TRBD1,NA,TRBV5-1,CASSLGGGAYGYTF,TGCGCCAGCAGCTTGGGAGGGGGCGCCTATGGCTACACCTTC
TRBJ2-3,TRBD2,NA,TRBV6-2/TRBV6-3,CASSYSFGLAGTSTDTQYF,TGTGCCAGCAGTTACTCTTTTGGACTAGCGGGAACTAGCACAGATACGCAGTATTTT
TRBJ2-1,NA,NA,TRBV11-3,CASSLGGSRRKANEQFF,TGTGCCAGCAGCTTAGGTGGGAGTAGAAGGAAGGCAAATGAGCAGTTCTTC
TRBJ1-5,NA,NA,TRBV10-2,CASSESTGNQPQHF,TGCGCCAGCAGTGAGTCGACAGGCAATCAGCCCCAGCATTTT
TRBJ2-7,TRBD1,NA,TRBV28,CASSGWDRVKNEQYF,TGTGCCAGCAGTGGTTGGGACAGGGTAAAGAACGAGCAGTACTTC
TRBJ2-1,TRBD1,NA,TRBV2,CASRRVGGDEQFF,TGTGCCAGCAGGCGGGTAGGGGGCGATGAGCAGTTCTTC
TRBJ2-3,TRBD2,NA,TRBV25-1,CASSDFPSGSTDTQYF,TGTGCCAGCAGTGATTTCCCTAGCGGGAGCACAGATACGCAGTATTTT